Following are 20 T cell receptor beta chains from one sample sequenced in a study of T cells in Graves' hyperthyroidism and ophthalmopathy. RNA transcripts served as the template for amplifying TCR beta CDR3 regions. When the TCR CDR3 underwent first-round RT-PCR, the HTBI primer set was used. TCRdb re-called the multiplex PCR reads with MiXCR, one entry per CDR3 protein. The top ten hold about 21% of the sample, which has around 360,000 distinct CDR3 sequences, about 16% seen once. The sequencing input was blood. The source of these receptors is a woman in her fifties or sixties with Graves' ophthalmopathy.

This clonotype came up many times. This chain connects TRBV3-1 to TRBJ2-1; D might be TRBD2 (5 bases). V dropped 1 base and J dropped 7 bases, with 14 bases sitting between them. Per the germline V gene, CDR1 is LGHDT and CDR2 is YNNKEL (reference sequence). CDR3 length: 15 residues. DNA for the CDR3: TGTGCCAGCAGCCAAGGGGTAGCGATCGTAAATGAGCAGTTCTTC. This translates into CASSQGVAIVNEQFF.

This clonotype was counted many times. The chain employs TRBV29-1 and TRBJ2-7, with no clear D. The CDR3 covers 14 residues. Trimming shortened V by 6 bases and J by 6 bases, and 21 bases separated the two germline ends. CDR1 is SQVTM, CDR2 ANQGSEA, per germline. This CDR3 reads CSVSWFIPTLEQYF. CDR3 coding DNA: TGCAGCGTCTCCTGGTTTATACCGACCCTCGAGCAGTACTTC.

This clonotype occurred many times. This chain links TRBV20-1 with TRBJ2-7; tentatively, D is TRBD1 (6 bases). Germline V gene data show CDR1 as DFQATT and CDR2 as SNEGSKA (reference sequence). The CDR3 has 12 residues. Trimming stripped 4 bases from V and 3 bases from J, with 10 bases between. CDR3 DNA: TGCAGTGCTATAGCCAGGGGCTACGAGCAGTACTTC. Its translation is CSAIARGYEQYF.

The table lists this clonotype with many counts. This chain uses TRBV12-3 or TRBV12-4 with TRBJ2-1, with D unclear. Trimming cost V 6 bases and J 10 bases, with 10 bases left between them. The CDR3 runs 11 residues. CDR3 nucleotide sequence: TGTGCCAGCAGCAAAAGGAAAGAGCAGTTCTTC. It translates to CASSKRKEQFF.

The chain links TRBV9 to TRBJ1-6; no reliable D call. V gave up 2 bases and J gave up 6 bases, with 9 bases separating them. Germline lookup yields CDR1 SGDLS and CDR2 YYNGEE. The CDR3 sequence is 14 residues long. Here the CDR3 DNA reads TGTGCCAGCAGCGTCGGGTCAGTTAATTCACCCCTCCACTTT. It is translated as CASSVGSVNSPLHF.

This clonotype came up many times. J is TRBJ2-3 and V is TRBV20-1, with 14 bases aligning to TRBD2. Unmatched junction bases numbered 7, after V lost 1 base and J lost 1 base. Germline loops: CDR1 DFQATT, CDR2 SNEGSKA (reference sequence). This CDR3 has 18 residues. CDR3 sequence reads: CSARGGGLAGVGTDTQYF. Here the CDR3 DNA reads TGCAGTGCTAGAGGAGGGGGACTAGCGGGAGTGGGCACAGATACGCAGTATTTT.

Of note for this clonotype: This clone may be a read error of a much larger clone one base away. In this CDR3 the conserved last residue, phenylalanine or tryptophan, is missing, so a read error is likely. The chain links TRBV12-3 or TRBV12-4 to TRBJ1-4; the D gene is possibly TRBD1 (6 bases). The CDR3 runs 14 residues. Trimming shortened V by 5 bases and J by 9 bases, and 16 bases separated the two germline ends. The CDR3 DNA sequence: TGTGCCAGCAGTACCGACAGGTCGGGCAAAAAACTGTTTTCT. It specifies CASSTDRSGKKLFS.

This clonotype was counted ten times or more. This chain uses TRBV20-1 with TRBJ2-7; D is possibly TRBD2 (5 bases). Trimming shortened V by 1 base and J by 2 bases, and 12 bases separated the two germline ends. This CDR3 comprises 14 residues. Germline loops: CDR1 DFQATT, CDR2 SNEGSKA (reference sequence). This CDR3 reads CSARAASIAYEQYF. The CDR3, as DNA: TGCAGTGCTAGAGCGGCTAGCATCGCCTACGAGCAGTACTTC.

The chain has TRBV5-4 and TRBJ2-3; 10 nucleotides align to TRBD1. V lost 4 bases and J lost 2; bases outside the gene matches: 4. The germline gives CDR1 SGHNT, CDR2 YYREEE (reference sequence). The CDR3 has 15 amino acids. CDR3 region: CASSHGTGVTDTQYF. Written as DNA, the CDR3 is TGTGCCAGCAGCCACGGGACAGGGGTCACAGATACGCAGTATTTT.

This clonotype was recorded many times. The chain uses TRBV20-1 and TRBJ2-1, with 9 nucleotides matching TRBD2. The CDR3 has 15 residues. The germline gives CDR1 DFQATT, CDR2 SNEGSKA (reference sequence). With 3 bases clipped from V and 10 bases from J, the junction kept 13 bases outside the gene matches. Written as DNA, the CDR3 is TGCAGTGCTAGGAACCCTAGCGGGACTCGAACGGAGCAGTTCTTC. As protein: CSARNPSGTRTEQFF.

This rearrangement joins TRBV6-1 to TRBJ1-1, with a weak D call TRBD1 (6 bases). Germline V lookup: CDR1 MNHNS, CDR2 SASEGT. The V end was cut by 5 bases, the J end by 6 bases, with 13 bases between. This CDR3 spans 13 amino acids. The DNA of the CDR3 is TGTGCCAGCAGTAAACAGGGTGGGTCTGAAGCTTTCTTT. Its protein product is CASSKQGGSEAFF.

This clonotype was counted ten times or more. This rearrangement joins TRBV7-3 to TRBJ2-1; TRBD2 matches at 11 bases. Germline CDR1 reads SGHTA; CDR2 reads FQGTGA. The CDR3 runs to 15 residues. The V and J ends lost 1 base and 6 bases, in that order; junction bases with no gene match: 2. The CDR3 DNA reads TGTGCCAGCAGCTTAATAGCGGGAGGGCTCAATGAGCAGTTCTTC. It encodes CASSLIAGGLNEQFF.

This clonotype was recorded at least ten times. This sequence joins TRBV27 and TRBJ1-6; D possibly corresponds to TRBD1 (5 bases). CDR3 length: 13 residues. The germline V gene has CDR1 MNHEY and CDR2 SMNVEV (reference sequence). V was clipped by 5 bases and J by 7 bases, with 9 bases between them. Here the CDR3 DNA reads TGTGCCAGCAGTGAGGGGTGGAATTCACCCCTCCACTTT. Protein sequence: CASSEGWNSPLHF.

This clonotype has only a few counts. Relative to the germline gene, one junction end is altered; a read error may explain this. The genes are TRBV6-1 and TRBJ2-1; 8 bases are shared with TRBD2. Germline CDR1 and CDR2: MNHNS and SASEGT. This CDR3 region has 15 residues. The CDR3 DNA reads TGTGCCAGCAGTGACGTTAGCGGGGCCTACAGTGAGCAGTTCTTC. Translated, it gives CASSDVSGAYSEQFF.

This sequence joins TRBV28 and TRBJ2-6; D not certain. The germline V gene has CDR1 MDHEN and CDR2 SYDVKM. The CDR3 has 15 residues. The V end lost 1 base, the J end lost 4 bases, and 8 bases lay between the germline ends. This CDR3 reads CASSLSLRGANVLTF. The CDR3 region has the DNA TGTGCCAGCAGTTTATCTCTAAGGGGGGCCAACGTCCTGACTTTC. Drawing the rest from reference TRBV28 and TRBJ2-6, the complete variable domain is DVKVTQSSRYLVKRTGEKVFLECVQDMDHENMFWYRQDPGLGLRLIYFSYDVKMKEKGDIPEGYSVSREKKERFSLILESASTNQTSMYLCASSLSLRGANVLTFGAGSRLTVL.

The rearrangement links TRBV2 to TRBJ2-7; D might be TRBD1 or TRBD2, each matching 5 bases. There are 11 residues in the CDR3. Germline loops: CDR1 SNHLY, CDR2 FYNNEI. V dropped 8 bases and J dropped 7 bases, with 12 bases sitting between them. CDR3 protein: CASGAGDEQYF. CDR3 nucleotides: TGTGCCAGCGGGGCCGGGGATGAGCAGTACTTC.

This clonotype was seen many times. This sequence joins TRBV4-1 and TRBJ2-7; the D is unclear. Per the germline V gene, CDR1 is MGHRA and CDR2 is YSYEKL. This CDR3 comprises 12 residues. Between the trimmed V and J ends, which lost 1 base and 7 bases, there was a span of 8 bases. The chain's CDR3 is CASSQGVGEQYF. The CDR3 DNA sequence: TGCGCCAGCAGCCAAGGGGTGGGGGAGCAGTACTTC.

The chain is built from TRBV25-1 and TRBJ2-1; either TRBD1 or TRBD2 may supply D (5 bases each). The CDR3 contains 16 residues. The germline V gene encodes CDR1 MGHDK and CDR2 SYGVNS. Trimming pared 4 bases from V and 10 bases from J, leaving 23 bases between. The CDR3 coding sequence is TGTGCCAGCAGTGTCGACTCACCTGGGGGTGTAGGCGAGCAGTTCTTC. The encoded protein is CASSVDSPGGVGEQFF.

This clonotype showed up many times. The chain is built from TRBV20-1 and TRBJ2-5; D remains ambiguous. The CDR3 is 12 residues long. Germline CDR1 DFQATT, CDR2 SNEGSKA (reference sequence). V was shortened by 6 bases and J by 2 bases, with 10 bases between the two germline ends. The CDR3 sequence: CSAPDPQETQYF. The DNA for the CDR3 is TGCAGTGCCCCCGACCCGCAAGAGACCCAGTACTTC.

This clonotype was recorded many times. The chain uses TRBV9 and TRBJ2-7; weak D call: TRBD1 (6 bases). Trimming cost V 0 bases and J 0 bases, with 7 bases left between them. The CDR3 extends over 14 amino acids. Per germline, CDR1 SGDLS and CDR2 YYNGEE. The CDR3 region is CASSVEQGSYEQYF. CDR3 sequence (DNA): TGTGCCAGCAGCGTAGAACAGGGCTCCTACGAGCAGTACTTC.